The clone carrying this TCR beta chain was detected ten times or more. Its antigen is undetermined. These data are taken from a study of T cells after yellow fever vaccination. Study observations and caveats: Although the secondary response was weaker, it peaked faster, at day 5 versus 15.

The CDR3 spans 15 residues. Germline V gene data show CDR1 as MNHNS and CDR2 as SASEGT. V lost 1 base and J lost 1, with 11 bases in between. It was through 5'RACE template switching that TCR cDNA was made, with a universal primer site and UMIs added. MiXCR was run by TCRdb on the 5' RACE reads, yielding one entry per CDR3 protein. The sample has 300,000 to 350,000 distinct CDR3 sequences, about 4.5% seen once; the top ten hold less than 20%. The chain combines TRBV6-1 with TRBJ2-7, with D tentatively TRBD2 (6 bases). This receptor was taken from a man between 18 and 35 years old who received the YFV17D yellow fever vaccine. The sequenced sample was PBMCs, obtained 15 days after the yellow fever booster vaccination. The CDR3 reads CASSEEGLPSYEQYF. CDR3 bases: TGTGCCAGCAGTGAAGAGGGACTCCCTTCCTACGAGCAGTACTTC.